This T cell receptor (beta chain) was captured in a study of cytomegalovirus exposure and HLA in healthy donors. The wider study: HLA-typed donors contributed some 85 million unique TCRs, which were held in an early data release. The study, taken as a whole, reports: Presence/absence analyses rested on an assumption that sequencing depth was roughly uniform across donors. A later analysis reportedly identified an Asian-associated ancestry cluster as carrying fewer N-insertions than the roughly 670-donor mean.

About this clone: Its antigen is unidentified.

Use of 60 Vbeta and 13 Jbeta primers characterized the PCR. Sequencing was performed with immunoSEQ multiplex PCR; in TCRdb, only in-frame clones are kept and a portion is missing. The sample consists of approximately 130,000 clones, over 65% of them appearing once. Germline lookup yields CDR1 GTSNPN and CDR2 SVGIG (reference sequence). V lost 0 bases, J lost 6 bases, and 5 bases stayed unmatched. This CDR3 region has 15 residues. The chain recombines TRBV30 with TRBJ1-6, with 7 bases matching TRBD1. The sequence was collected from a female donor in good health and CMV-seropositive. Sequenced material: PBMCs. The CDR3 nucleotides read TGTGCCTGGAGTGTGAGGGACAGCGTTAATTCACCCCTCCACTTT. Translation gives CAWSVRDSVNSPLHF.